These 11 T cell receptor beta chains share one sample of origin, sequenced in a study of control samples from healthy donors and cancer patients. Profiled with immunoSEQ multiplex PCR; TCRdb holds only in-frame clones, not every one. The sample has about 130,000 clones; about 93% are singletons. The sample consisted of blood. Receptor source: a man aged 35-49 years in good health.

This clone was counted a single time. The chain uses TRBV5-1 and TRBJ2-1, with D hard to call. This CDR3 is built from 15 residues. Germline lookup yields CDR1 SGHRS and CDR2 YFSETQ. The V end was cut by 1 base, the J end by 4 bases, with 12 bases between. This CDR3 is CASSLPVIGYNEQFF. The CDR3 bases are TGCGCCAGCAGCTTGCCTGTTATCGGTTACAATGAGCAGTTCTTC.

V usage is TRBV10-2 and J usage is TRBJ1-6; 7 nucleotides align to TRBD1. Germline V gene data show CDR1 as WSHSY and CDR2 as SAAADI. This CDR3 comprises 14 residues. With V trimmed by 6 bases and J by 7 bases, 6 bases remained unmatched. The CDR3 nucleotides read TGCGCCAGCAGGGAGACAGGGCGAAATTCACCCCTCCACTTT. The encoded protein is CASRETGRNSPLHF.

J is TRBJ1-1 and V is TRBV5-4, with 8 bases identical to TRBD1. V shed 5 bases and J 1 base; nucleotides not matched to a gene: 1. CDR3 length: 13 amino acids. CDR1 is SGHNT and CDR2 is YYREEE in the germline V gene (reference sequence). Here the CDR3 reads CASRDRGNTEAFF. The CDR3 DNA reads TGTGCCAGCAGAGACAGGGGGAACACTGAAGCTTTCTTT.

This sequence joins TRBV20-1 and TRBJ1-2, with D possibly being TRBD1 (6 bases). This CDR3 is 12 amino acids long. V lost 4 bases to trimming and J lost 6 bases, with 12 bases between them. Germline V CDR1 and CDR2: DFQATT, SNEGSKA (reference sequence). The CDR3 DNA follows: TGCAGTGCTACTGAAGGGGGGCATGGCTACACCTTC. This encodes CSATEGGHGYTF.

The chain carries TRBV3-1 (or the pseudogene TRBV3-2) and TRBJ1-5, with 9 bases lining up with TRBD1. The V segment lost 2 bases and the J segment 10 bases; nucleotides outside the gene matches: 12. The CDR3 consists of 16 residues. Germline loops: CDR1 LGHDT, CDR2 YNNKEL (reference sequence). CDR3 nucleotide sequence: TGTGCCAGCAGCCAAATGGCGGGACAGGGTGTAGGACCCCAGCATTTT. Residues: CASSQMAGQGVGPQHF.

This chain uses TRBV9 with TRBJ2-3, with unresolved D. Deletions cut 0 bases from V and 2 bases from J, with 10 bases between. The CDR3 length is 15 residues. CDR1 is SGDLS, CDR2 YYNGEE, per germline. The CDR3 sequence: CASSVEQTYTDTQYF. CDR3 in DNA: TGTGCCAGCAGCGTAGAGCAGACTTACACAGATACGCAGTATTTT. Drawing the rest from reference TRBV9 and TRBJ2-3, the complete variable domain is DSGVTQTPKHLITATGQRVTLRCSPRSGDLSVYWYQQSLDQGLQFLIQYYNGEERAKGNILERFSAQQFPDLHSELNLSSLELGDSALYFCASSVEQTYTDTQYFGPGTRLTVL.

Regarding this clone: Other DNA sequences in the same sample also yield this CDR3. The chain employs TRBV11-2 and TRBJ2-7, with 8 nucleotides matching TRBD2. CDR3 length: 15 amino acids. V shed 1 base, J shed 3 bases, and the junction held 5 bases outside the gene matches. Germline V CDR1 and CDR2: SGHAT, FQNNGV. DNA of the CDR3: TGTGCCAGCAGCTTAGTGAGCGGGGGAGACTACGAGCAGTACTTC. Translating it yields CASSLVSGGDYEQYF.

The chain has TRBV7-9 and TRBJ2-7; possible D gene TRBD1, 6 bases. CDR1 and CDR2 from the germline V gene are SEHNR and FQNEAQ (reference sequence). Trimming removed 5 bases at V and 7 bases at J, with 24 bases between. The CDR3 has 16 amino acids. The CDR3 protein is CASSTIQQGPTGEQYF. CDR3 coding DNA: TGTGCCAGCAGCACAATTCAACAGGGTCCTACGGGGGAGCAGTACTTC.

V is TRBV27 and J is TRBJ1-1, with D maybe TRBD1 (5 bases). Trimming shortened V by 2 bases and J by 4 bases, and 20 bases separated the two germline ends. The length of the CDR3 is 17 residues. The V gene's germline CDR1 is MNHEY and CDR2 SMNVEV (reference sequence). The CDR3 nucleotides are TGTGCCAGCAGTTTAAGGGGCGGACGGGCCACGGGCACTGAAGCTTTCTTT. Its protein product is CASSLRGGRATGTEAFF.

V is TRBV10-1 and J is TRBJ2-3, with 8 bases aligning to TRBD1. The CDR3 is made up of 16 amino acids. The germline CDR1 and CDR2 sequences are WNHNN and SYGVQD (reference sequence). J was trimmed by 0 bases and V by 6 bases; bases with no gene match: 8. DNA for the CDR3: TGCGCCAGCAGCGGGCCGGACAGGGAGAGCACAGATACGCAGTATTTT. Protein: CASSGPDRESTDTQYF.

The V and J genes are TRBV5-1 and TRBJ1-1; no reliable D call. CDR1 and CDR2 (germline): SGHRS, YFSETQ. Trimming removed 1 base from V and 1 base from J, with 5 bases in between. The CDR3 length is 13 residues. The CDR3 loop is CASSLSANTEAFF. The CDR3 DNA reads TGCGCCAGCAGCTTGTCTGCGAACACTGAAGCTTTCTTT.